The clone carrying this T cell receptor (beta chain) was observed a handful of times. One end of the junction does not line up with germline, which may come from a read error. The source of the sample is a study of T cell responses to AZD1222 COVID-19 vaccine. Assay: immunoSEQ multiplex PCR; the TCRdb copy retains only in-frame clones and omits some. The repertoire consists of 140,000 or so clones, with about 86% occurring once and the leading ten covering 5% to 5.5%. Combined were second doses at about 4 or about 12 weeks. The V gene's germline CDR1 is MNHNS and CDR2 SASEGT. This CDR3 is built from 15 residues.

Here the sequenced sample was peripheral blood, taken 28 days after the second AZD1222 dose. This receptor was obtained from an adult who received the AZD1222 COVID-19 vaccine. The gene calls are TRBV6-1 and TRBJ2-5; D may be TRBD2 (6 bases). As DNA, the CDR3 is TGTGCCAGCAGAGAAGTCACGGGGGTACAAGAGACCCAGTACTTC. Amino acids: CASREVTGVQETQYF.